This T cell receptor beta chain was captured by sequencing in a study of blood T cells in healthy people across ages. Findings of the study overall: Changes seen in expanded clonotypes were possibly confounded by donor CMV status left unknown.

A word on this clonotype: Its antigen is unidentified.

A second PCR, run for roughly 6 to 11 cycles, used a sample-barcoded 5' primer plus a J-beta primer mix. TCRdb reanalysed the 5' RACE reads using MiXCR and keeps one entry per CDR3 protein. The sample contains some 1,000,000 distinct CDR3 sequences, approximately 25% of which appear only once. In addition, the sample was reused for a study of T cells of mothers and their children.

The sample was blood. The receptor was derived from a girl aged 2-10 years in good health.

CDR3 coding DNA: TGTGCCAGCAGCTTGACCGCGGGAGCTCAAGAGACCCAGTACTTC. It specifies CASSLTAGAQETQYF. The chain joins TRBV7-3 to TRBJ2-5; TRBD2 agrees at 7 bases. V trimming: 3 bases; J trimming: 2 bases; junction bases outside the gene matches: 6. The CDR3 has 15 residues. Germline CDR1 reads SGHTA; CDR2 reads FQGTGA.